Below, 24 T cell receptor beta chains from the same sample are listed, as sequenced in a study of PD-L1 blockade in urothelial cancer. Sample time point: peripheral blood 6 weeks after treatment start. Produced via immunoSEQ multiplex PCR; TCRdb's table is partial and in-frame only. The top ten hold 3% to 4.5% of the sample, which has around 100,000 clones, approximately 89% seen once. Source: PBMCs, taken around atezolizumab (anti-PD-L1) treatment. The receptors originated from a man between 60 and 70 years old with urothelial cancer.

This clone was seen just once. The chain recombines TRBV6-5 with TRBJ1-4; 8 nucleotides align to TRBD1. The CDR3 runs to 16 residues. After removal of 0 bases from V and 3 bases from J, the junction contained 3 bases not matched to a gene. Germline V gives CDR1 MNHEY, CDR2 SVGAGI. CDR3 amino acids: CASSYSTQGANEKLFF. In DNA, the CDR3 is TGTGCCAGCAGTTACTCGACACAGGGGGCTAATGAAAAACTGTTTTTT.

The gene calls are TRBV7-9 and TRBJ2-1; no clear D. The CDR3 is 11 residues long. Germline V gene lookup returns CDR1 SEHNR and CDR2 FQNEAQ (reference sequence). The germline V and J ends were trimmed by 6 bases and 8 bases, with 8 bases remaining between them. This CDR3 is CASRAWDEQFF. CDR3 DNA sequence: TGTGCCAGCAGAGCGTGGGATGAGCAGTTCTTC.

The V and J genes are TRBV9 and TRBJ2-1; 9 bases map to TRBD2. Trimming at V came to 0 bases and at J to 3 bases, leaving 1 base not matched to a gene. The CDR3 has 15 residues. CDR1 and CDR2 (germline): SGDLS, YYNGEE. Here the CDR3 reads CASSVVAGVYNEQFF. CDR3 nucleotides: TGTGCCAGCAGCGTAGTAGCGGGAGTCTACAATGAGCAGTTCTTC.

V and J are TRBV30 and TRBJ1-1; 8 bases align to TRBD1. CDR1 GTSNPN and CDR2 SVGIG come from the germline V gene (reference sequence). The CDR3 runs 16 residues. Germline trimming cut 3 bases from V and 10 bases from J; bases unmatched to any gene: 19. CDR3 protein: CAWRTDRGLLSGVAFF. CDR3 nucleotides: TGTGCCTGGAGAACCGACAGGGGACTCCTCTCTGGGGTAGCTTTCTTT.

The rearrangement uses TRBV5-1 and TRBJ2-7, with 7 bases lining up with TRBD2. The CDR3 is 13 residues long. Germline loops: CDR1 SGHRS, CDR2 YFSETQ. V trimming: 4 bases; J trimming: 6 bases; junction bases outside the gene matches: 7. DNA of the CDR3: TGCGCCAGCAGCGGGGAGGGCGGGGCCGAGCAGTACTTC. This encodes CASSGEGGAEQYF.

A note on this clone: An end of the junction does not agree with germline; a read error may underlie this. For the CDR3, the DNA is TGCAGTGCTAGTAGTCAGGTAAGGAACTTC. Its protein is CSASSQVRNF. The rearrangement uses TRBV20-1 and TRBJ2-7; no clear D gene. This CDR3 is built from 10 residues. Germline CDR1 reads DFQATT; CDR2 reads SNEGSKA (reference sequence).

This chain links TRBV7-2 with TRBJ2-3, with D possibly being TRBD2 (5 bases). Germline V gene sequence: CDR1 SGHTA, CDR2 FQGNSA. This CDR3 spans 15 amino acids. The ends were cut back, 3 bases at V and 1 base at J, with 11 bases in the middle. The CDR3 DNA reads TGTGCCAGCAGCTTTTCGGCGGGCGGCACAGATACGCAGTATTTT. Amino acids: CASSFSAGGTDTQYF.

This clone came up once. One end of the junction does not line up with germline, which may come from a read error. The genes are TRBV29-1 and TRBJ2-3; TRBD2 agrees at 12 bases. The CDR3 has 15 amino acids. Germline V CDR1 and CDR2: SQVTM, ANQGSEA. The CDR3: CSIDASGRAADTQYF. CDR3 in DNA: TGCAGCATTGACGCTAGCGGGAGGGCTGCAGATACGCAGTATTTT.

The V gene is TRBV5-1, the J gene TRBJ2-1; tentative D call: TRBD2 (5 bases). This CDR3 comprises 14 residues. Trimming removed 0 bases at V and 4 bases at J, with 8 bases between. CDR1 is SGHRS and CDR2 is YFSETQ in the germline V gene. The CDR3 DNA is TGCGCCAGCAGCTTGGTAACGGGGTACAATGAGCAGTTCTTC. Translating gives CASSLVTGYNEQFF.

The chain carries TRBV11-1 and TRBJ2-7; the D gene is possibly TRBD1 (5 bases). V dropped 8 bases and J dropped 1 base, with 9 bases sitting between them. Per the germline V gene, CDR1 is SGHAT and CDR2 is FQDESV (reference sequence). The CDR3 is 12 residues long. The CDR3 region is CASGARSYEQYF. The CDR3 DNA reads as TGTGCCAGCGGGGCCCGGTCCTACGAGCAGTACTTC.

This rearrangement joins TRBV7-6 to TRBJ2-5; TRBD2 matches 14 bases. Trimming at V came to 0 bases and at J to 4 bases, leaving 4 bases not matched to a gene. The germline CDR1 and CDR2 sequences are SGHVS and FNYEAQ. The CDR3 runs 17 residues. In nucleotides, the CDR3 is TGTGCCAGCAGCTTAGCCAGGACTAGCGGGGGGACAGAGACCCAGTACTTC. Residues: CASSLARTSGGTETQYF.

This rearrangement joins TRBV2 to TRBJ2-5; tentative D call: TRBD1 (6 bases). CDR1 is SNHLY and CDR2 is FYNNEI in the germline V gene. Trimming pared 2 bases from V and 7 bases from J, leaving 23 bases between. There are 17 residues in the CDR3. The CDR3 loop is CASSETGTRGLDGTQYF. DNA of the CDR3: TGTGCCAGCAGTGAAACAGGGACCAGGGGATTGGACGGGACCCAGTACTTC.

The chain has TRBV10-3 and TRBJ2-7; D not resolved. V was cut by 2 bases and J by 2 bases, with 10 bases left in between. CDR3 length: 14 residues. Germline V gene data show CDR1 as ENHRY and CDR2 as SYGVKD. The CDR3 nucleotides are TGTGCCATCAGTGAGGCGAAAAACCCCTACGAGCAGTACTTC. Translated, it gives CAISEAKNPYEQYF.

The chain joins TRBV5-1 to TRBJ1-4; the D gene is possibly TRBD1 (6 bases). Deletions cut 3 bases from V and 3 bases from J, with 18 bases between. This CDR3 contains 17 residues. Germline lookup yields CDR1 SGHRS and CDR2 YFSETQ. CDR3 sequence reads: CASSSLPDRRSNEKLFF. CDR3 bases: TGCGCCAGCAGCTCCCTACCCGACAGGCGGTCTAATGAAAAACTGTTTTTT.

The chain uses TRBV30 and TRBJ2-3; no clear D gene. This CDR3 has 9 amino acids. Germline V gives CDR1 GTSNPN, CDR2 SVGIG (reference sequence). V lost 8 bases to trimming and J lost 3 bases, with 3 bases between them. In nucleotides, the CDR3 is TGTGCCCGGACAGATACGCAGTATTTT. This encodes CARTDTQYF.

The genes are TRBV5-1 and TRBJ2-1; 10 bases match TRBD2. Germline CDR1 and CDR2: SGHRS and YFSETQ. The trim removed 4 bases at V and 4 bases at J, leaving 8 bases unmatched. The CDR3 is made up of 16 amino acids. The CDR3 bases are TGCGCCAGCAGCCCAGGGACTAGCGCGGAATACAATGAGCAGTTCTTC. It codes for CASSPGTSAEYNEQFF.

J is TRBJ1-2 and V is TRBV4-1; 7 positions match TRBD1. In germline, CDR1 is MGHRA, CDR2 YSYEKL. V shed 1 base, J shed 0 bases, and the junction held 2 bases outside the gene matches. There are 15 residues in the CDR3. CDR3 in DNA: TGCGCCAGCAGCCAAGGACAGGGCCCTAACTATGGCTACACCTTC. This encodes CASSQGQGPNYGYTF.

The chain employs TRBV27 and TRBJ1-4, with TRBD1 matching 7 bases. The CDR3 is made up of 18 amino acids. Trimming at V came to 3 bases and at J to 2 bases, leaving 12 bases not matched to a gene. CDR1 is MNHEY, CDR2 SMNVEV, per germline (reference sequence). CDR3: CASSFSQGVVGTNEKLFF. The CDR3 DNA is TGTGCCAGCAGTTTCAGTCAGGGGGTTGTGGGCACTAATGAAAAACTGTTTTTT.

The chain is built from TRBV7-2 and TRBJ2-1; 8 bases agree with TRBD2. The length of the CDR3 is 18 residues. V shed 5 bases, J shed 6 bases, and the junction held 18 bases outside the gene matches. Germline V CDR1 and CDR2: SGHTA, FQGNSA. CDR3 amino acids: CASSLPPTSGGRGNEQFF. For the CDR3, the DNA is TGTGCCAGCAGCCTACCACCCACTAGCGGAGGGAGGGGCAATGAGCAGTTCTTC.

The chain is built from TRBV19 and TRBJ1-1; TRBD1 might be the D (6 bases). Trimming left V 0 bases short and J 0 bases short, with 11 bases between. CDR1 is LNHDA and CDR2 is SQIVND in the germline V gene (reference sequence). The CDR3 is 16 residues long. As DNA, the CDR3 is TGTGCCAGTAGTATAGATCAGGGGAGAGTGAACACTGAAGCTTTCTTT. Protein sequence: CASSIDQGRVNTEAFF. The full variable domain, rest sourced from reference TRBV19 and TRBJ1-1, is DGGITQSPKYLFRKEGQNVTLSCEQNLNHDAMYWYRQDPGQGLRLIYYSQIVNDFQKGDIAEGYSVSREKKESFPLTVTSAQKNPTAFYLCASSIDQGRVNTEAFFGQGTRLTVV.

The rearrangement links TRBV2 to TRBJ1-2, with 9 nucleotides matching TRBD1. The V gene end was trimmed by 3 bases and the J gene end by 4 bases; junction bases not matched to a gene: 6. Per germline, CDR1 SNHLY and CDR2 FYNNEI. CDR3 size: 15 residues. The CDR3 is CASSEGTGQTYGYTF. In nucleotides, the CDR3 is TGTGCCAGCAGTGAGGGGACAGGGCAGACCTATGGCTACACCTTC.

V usage is TRBV5-4 and J usage is TRBJ2-7, with 10 nucleotides matching TRBD2. In germline, CDR1 is SGHNT, CDR2 YYREEE (reference sequence). The J segment lost 0 bases and the V segment lost 2 bases, leaving 11 bases of the junction unmatched. This CDR3 has 18 amino acids. The CDR3 nucleotides are TGTGCCAGCAGCTTCGAACCGGGACTAGCGAACTTCTCCTACGAGCAGTACTTC. It specifies CASSFEPGLANFSYEQYF.

This chain connects TRBV11-2 to TRBJ2-7, with 16 bases that match TRBD2. Unmatched junction bases numbered 10, after V lost 5 bases and J lost 0 bases. Germline CDR1 SGHAT, CDR2 FQNNGV. This CDR3 comprises 19 residues. This CDR3 is CASSHIRGTSGGVSYEQYF. The CDR3, as DNA: TGTGCCAGCAGCCATATAAGAGGGACTAGCGGGGGGGTCTCCTACGAGCAGTACTTC.

This clone occurred a few times. The chain links TRBV10-3 to TRBJ1-2; possibly TRBD1 for D (5 bases). Germline CDR1 ENHRY, CDR2 SYGVKD. The CDR3 length is 15 residues. V was trimmed by 3 bases and J by 3 bases, leaving 14 bases between them. The CDR3 spells CAISDPGHGDYGYTF. DNA for the CDR3: TGTGCCATCAGTGACCCCGGACACGGCGACTATGGCTACACCTTC.